The source of this T cell receptor (beta chain) is a study of PD-1 blockade in classical Hodgkin lymphoma. Study-wide results and caveats: While CD8+ TCR diversity did not rise significantly by C4D1, CD4+ TCR diversity did. According to reports, newly diagnosed patients had lower baseline TCR diversity than healthy donors, and relapsed/refractory patients had lower baseline TCR diversity still. Among the patients, those starting nivolumab under 1 year after ASCT were excluded. Reasons behind the repertoire differences stay unclear, perhaps disease activity or earlier therapy.

A word on this clone: Its antigen remains unidentified.

This table comes from immunoSEQ multiplex PCR, and its TCRdb copy is limited to in-frame clones, with some not included. The table has about 13,000 clones, around nine tenths seen once. With no exception, relapse followed autologous stem cell transplantation in all patients, and brentuximab vedotin exposure varied. The CDR3 consists of 14 residues. J lost 3 bases, V lost 8 bases, and 7 bases had no gene match. The germline CDR1 and CDR2 sequences are SNHLY and FYNNEI. The chain links TRBV2 to TRBJ2-1; 7 bases fit TRBD2. The sample in question was peripheral blood mononuclear cells (PBMCs), obtained at baseline. The clonotype originates from a human donor with classical Hodgkin lymphoma. This CDR3 is CASAFREVYNEQFF. The CDR3 nucleotides are TGTGCCAGCGCGTTTCGGGAGGTCTACAATGAGCAGTTCTTC.